This T cell receptor (beta chain) was sequenced in a study of naive and memory T cell subsets. Study-wide results and caveats: Especially in CD8 cells, naive repertoires contained a few larger clonotypes, possibly CD45RA-re-expressing memory cells.

The beta constant-region primer was an equimolar mix of two oligonucleotides covering TRBC1 and TRBC2. The ligated cDNA underwent four PCR rounds using SP2 and nested alpha and beta constant-region primers. An oligonucleotide with the SP2 primer and a 12-nucleotide UMI was ligated to the cDNA 3' end. TCRdb re-called the UMI-ligation and nested PCR reads through MiXCR, storing one row per CDR3 protein. The table includes 150,000 or so distinct CDR3 sequences, about 23% detected once. In this sample, this clonotype turned up a few times. Its target is not known. V lost 6 bases to trimming and J lost 2 bases, with 19 bases between them. Germline CDR1 and CDR2: LNHDA and SQIVND (reference sequence). This CDR3 spans 16 amino acids.

The sequenced sample was naive CD4+ T cells from blood. This sequence originates from a human donor in good health. V and J are TRBV19 and TRBJ2-5, with a tentative D call TRBD2 (5 bases). CDR3 in DNA: TGTGCCAGTAGCACCGGGTGGACTGCGAATCAAGAGACCCAGTACTTC. It specifies CASSTGWTANQETQYF.